The next 31 T cell receptor beta chains were all read from a single sample in a study of blood T cells in healthy people across ages. A second PCR, run for about 7 to 11 cycles, used a sample-barcoded 5' primer plus a J-beta primer mix. MiXCR, applied by TCRdb to the 5' RACE reads, yields one record per CDR3 protein. Seen here are some 1,800,000 distinct CDR3 sequences, roughly two fifths observed once, and the top ten hold 23%. Sequences were obtained from blood. These receptors all stem from a human donor in good health.

This clonotype was counted a few times. This chain joins TRBV4-3 and TRBJ2-1; D is uncertain. The CDR3 is made up of 14 amino acids. Germline V gene lookup returns CDR1 LGHNA and CDR2 YSLEER. V dropped 0 bases and J dropped 3 bases, with 6 bases sitting between them. CDR3 in DNA: TGCGCCAGCAGCCAAGACCCGTTCTACAATGAGCAGTTCTTC. Protein product: CASSQDPFYNEQFF.

The rearrangement links TRBV4-3 to TRBJ2-6; a weak D match, TRBD1 (6 bases). This CDR3 spans 20 amino acids. The V end lost 0 bases, the J end lost 0 bases, and 18 bases lay between the germline ends. Germline V CDR1 and CDR2: LGHNA, YSLEER. CDR3 bases: TGCGCCAGCAGCCAAGAAGGCCCAGGGGCATTTCCCTCTGGGGCCAACGTCCTGACTTTC. Translating gives CASSQEGPGAFPSGANVLTF.

The CDR3 loop is CASRTGQDGYTF. The DNA for the CDR3 is TGTGCCAGCAGGACAGGGCAGGATGGCTACACCTTC. The gene calls are TRBV3-1 and TRBJ1-2, with 7 bases fitting TRBD1. The ends lost 6 bases at V and 6 bases at J; junction bases unmatched: 4. Germline CDR1 is LGHDT and CDR2 is YNNKEL (reference sequence). The CDR3 consists of 12 residues.

V usage is TRBV6-5 and J usage is TRBJ2-7; D possibly corresponds to TRBD1 (6 bases). Germline assignment: CDR1 MNHEY and CDR2 SVGAGI. The V and J ends lost 6 bases and 4 bases respectively, with 16 bases between them. The CDR3 is 14 residues long. The CDR3 sequence is CASSPTGHPYEQYF. In DNA, the CDR3 is TGTGCCAGCAGCCCGACAGGACACCCTTACGAGCAGTACTTC.

This clonotype was seen a handful of times. V and J are TRBV12-3 or TRBV12-4 and TRBJ2-2; the D gene is possibly TRBD2 (6 bases). V lost 2 bases and J 1 base, leaving 8 bases between the germline ends. This CDR3 has 15 residues. The CDR3 here is CASSLSGRNTGELFF. The CDR3 nucleotides are TGTGCCAGCAGTTTAAGCGGGCGGAACACCGGGGAGCTGTTTTTT.

The genes are TRBV12-3 or TRBV12-4 and TRBJ2-1, with D possibly being TRBD2 (5 bases). Trimming took off 2 bases at V and 2 bases at J, with 13 bases between the two ends. This CDR3 region has 16 residues. This CDR3 reads CASSLRFGDTYNEQFF. The CDR3 nucleotides read TGTGCCAGCAGTTTAAGATTCGGGGATACCTACAATGAGCAGTTCTTC.

This clonotype was detected only a few times. The J gene is TRBJ2-5, the V gene TRBV28; maybe TRBD2 (7 bases). The last part of the DNA fits TRBJ2-7 better; the J call may be wrong. Germline V gives CDR1 MDHEN, CDR2 SYDVKM. The CDR3 is made up of 14 amino acids. DNA of the CDR3: TGTGCCAGCGTTGCTCCGGGGGGCTGGAGCGAGCAGTACTTC. Protein product: CASVAPGGWSEQYF.

This rearrangement joins TRBV4-3 to TRBJ1-1, with a tentative D call TRBD1 (5 bases). CDR1 and CDR2 (germline): LGHNA, YSLEER. This CDR3 has 13 amino acids. V lost 3 bases to trimming and J lost 8 bases, with 13 bases between them. The CDR3 sequence: CASSQGRDGEAFF. CDR3 DNA: TGCGCCAGCAGCCAGGGGCGGGATGGAGAAGCTTTCTTT.

This clonotype was seen many times. CDR3 DNA: TGTGCCATCAGGAAGGACCGCCAATTTAACTCCTACGAGCAGTACTTC. Amino acid sequence: CAIRKDRQFNSYEQYF. The chain employs TRBV10-3 and TRBJ2-7; no clear D. Per the germline V gene, CDR1 is ENHRY and CDR2 is SYGVKD. Deletions cut 6 bases from V and 0 bases from J, with 18 bases between. CDR3 length: 16 residues.

V gene TRBV5-1 combines with J gene TRBJ2-7; maybe TRBD2 (6 bases). This CDR3 contains 15 residues. The germline V and J ends were trimmed by 0 bases and 3 bases, with 13 bases remaining between them. CDR1 SGHRS and CDR2 YFSETQ come from the germline V gene. The CDR3 DNA reads TGCGCCAGCAGCTTGGATCCCTCCGGGGGCTACGAGCAGTACTTC. Its translation is CASSLDPSGGYEQYF.

This rearrangement joins TRBV27 to TRBJ1-5, with 7 bases identical to TRBD1. The CDR3 is made up of 15 amino acids. J gave up 3 bases and V 3 bases, and 5 bases lay outside the gene matches. Germline CDR1 reads MNHEY; CDR2 reads SMNVEV (reference sequence). In DNA, the CDR3 is TGTGCCAGCAGTTTCTCGGGACAGATCAATCAGCCCCAGCATTTT. This gives the protein CASSFSGQINQPQHF.

This rearrangement joins TRBV7-9 to TRBJ2-5, with D possibly being TRBD1 or TRBD2 (6 bases each). The J call could be wrong; TRBJ2-7 is a better fit for the DNA end. The CDR3 has 16 residues. From germline, CDR1 is SEHNR and CDR2 FQNEAQ (reference sequence). The CDR3 spells CASSLSSRGLGYEQYF. DNA for the CDR3: TGTGCCAGCAGCTTAAGTTCTCGGGGGCTCGGCTACGAGCAGTACTTC.

In this sample, this clonotype turned up a few times. CDR3 in amino acids: CASSQVVGGYYEQYF. CDR3 DNA sequence: TGCGCCAGCAGCCAAGTTGTGGGGGGCTACTACGAGCAGTACTTC. J is TRBJ2-5 and V is TRBV4-1; D tentatively fits TRBD1 or TRBD2 (6 bases each). The J call may not be correct, given that the DNA end is closer to TRBJ2-7. Germline V CDR1 and CDR2: MGHRA, YSYEKL. The CDR3 is made up of 15 amino acids.

This clonotype appeared a few times. The chain uses TRBV6-5 and TRBJ2-6; D might be TRBD2 (6 bases). Germline V lookup: CDR1 MNHEY, CDR2 SVGAGI. V was cut by 11 bases and J by 0 bases, with 8 bases left in between. This CDR3 region has 13 residues. Here the CDR3 DNA reads TGTGCCGCGGGGTACTCTGGGGCCAACGTCCTGACTTTC. Residues: CAAGYSGANVLTF.

The J gene is TRBJ2-1, the V gene TRBV12-3 or TRBV12-4; TRBD1 might be the D (6 bases). The CDR3 length is 11 residues. V was shortened by 3 bases and J by 13 bases, with 10 bases between the two germline ends. CDR3 protein: CASSFRDTQFF. The DNA of the CDR3 is TGTGCCAGCAGTTTCCGGGACACTCAGTTCTTC.

CDR3 sequence: CASSRPGERTEAFF. The CDR3 DNA reads as TGCGCCAGCAGCAGACCAGGGGAACGAACTGAAGCTTTCTTT. This chain joins TRBV5-1 and TRBJ1-1; D might be TRBD1 (6 bases). The CDR3 is 14 residues long. Germline CDR1 SGHRS, CDR2 YFSETQ. V lost 4 bases, J lost 5 bases, and 15 bases lay in between.

The chain has TRBV5-1 and TRBJ1-1; D gene ambiguous. Germline lookup yields CDR1 SGHRS and CDR2 YFSETQ. The CDR3 length is 13 residues. The V end was cut by 3 bases, the J end by 5 bases, with 11 bases between. The DNA of the CDR3 is TGCGCCAGCAGCTCGGTAGGGAAAACTGAAGCTTTCTTT. Its protein is CASSSVGKTEAFF. The full variable domain, with the rest looked up from reference TRBV5-1 and TRBJ1-1, is KAGVTQTPRYLIKTRGQQVTLSCSPISGHRSVSWYQQTPGQGLQFLFEYFSETQRNKGNFPGRFSGRQFSNSRSEMNVSTLELGDSALYLCASSSVGKTEAFFGQGTRLTVV.

This clonotype was seen more than once but under ten times. The chain combines TRBV27 with TRBJ2-1; D gene unclear. Trimming shortened V by 6 bases and J by 3 bases, and 15 bases separated the two germline ends. Germline CDR1 and CDR2: MNHEY and SMNVEV (reference sequence). The length of the CDR3 is 15 residues. CDR3 coding DNA: TGTGCCAGCAGACCCGACGGACGGATCTACAATGAGCAGTTCTTC. Its protein product is CASRPDGRIYNEQFF.

This clonotype was seen ten or more times. This rearrangement joins TRBV29-1 to TRBJ1-2, with TRBD1 as a possible D gene (5 bases). With 4 bases removed from V and 1 base from J, the gap between germline ends came to 7 bases. Germline V gene data show CDR1 as SQVTM and CDR2 as ANQGSEA. This CDR3 comprises 12 residues. The chain's CDR3 is CSVVGGNYGYTF. The CDR3 region has the DNA TGCAGCGTTGTTGGGGGTAACTATGGCTACACCTTC. The full variable domain, rest sourced from reference TRBV29-1 and TRBJ1-2, is SAVISQKPSRDICQRGTSLTIQCQVDSQVTMMFWYRQQPGQSLTLIATANQGSEATYESGFVIDKFPISRPNLTFSTLTVSNMSPEDSSIYLCSVVGGNYGYTFGSGTRLTVV.

The chain combines TRBV5-1 with TRBJ2-7; D gene unclear. The CDR3 has 14 amino acids. Trimming shortened V by 4 bases and J by 3 bases, and 14 bases separated the two germline ends. Germline CDR1 and CDR2: SGHRS and YFSETQ. This chain's CDR3 is CASSPETVYYEQYF. CDR3 in DNA: TGCGCCAGCAGCCCGGAAACAGTATACTACGAGCAGTACTTC. The full variable domain, rest sourced from reference TRBV5-1 and TRBJ2-7, is KAGVTQTPRYLIKTRGQQVTLSCSPISGHRSVSWYQQTPGQGLQFLFEYFSETQRNKGNFPGRFSGRQFSNSRSEMNVSTLELGDSALYLCASSPETVYYEQYFGPGTRLTVT.

This clonotype was found a few times. The chain couples TRBV9 to TRBJ2-7; 8 nucleotides match TRBD2. Per the germline V gene, CDR1 is SGDLS and CDR2 is YYNGEE. The CDR3 has 16 amino acids. V lost 0 bases, J lost 1 base, and 6 bases stayed unmatched. CDR3 protein: CASSVGSGGISYEQYF. The CDR3 nucleotides read TGTGCCAGCAGCGTAGGATCGGGGGGGATTTCCTACGAGCAGTACTTC.

V gene TRBV20-1 combines with J gene TRBJ1-4, with 9 bases identical to TRBD1. The length of the CDR3 is 15 residues. CDR1 and CDR2 from the germline V gene are DFQATT and SNEGSKA (reference sequence). V lost 1 base, J lost 5 bases, and 5 bases stayed unmatched. CDR3 in DNA: TGCAGTGCTAGAGCCGCGGACAGGGGCAATGAAAAACTGTTTTTT. Its protein product is CSARAADRGNEKLFF.

This clonotype was observed a handful of times. This chain connects TRBV10-3 to TRBJ2-3; 10 positions match TRBD2. The germline CDR1 and CDR2 sequences are ENHRY and SYGVKD. The CDR3 covers 13 residues. V gave up 11 bases and J gave up 3 bases; unmatched junction bases: 5. The CDR3 region is CAAALAGTDTQYF. The CDR3 nucleotides are TGTGCCGCCGCACTAGCGGGAACAGATACGCAGTATTTT.

This clonotype was counted between two and nine times. The chain combines TRBV6-5 with TRBJ2-1; a possible D gene is TRBD2 (5 bases). Trimming removed 0 bases from V and 0 bases from J, with 12 bases in between. Germline CDR1 reads MNHEY; CDR2 reads SVGAGI. This CDR3 comprises 17 residues. The CDR3 coding sequence is TGTGCCAGCAGTTACTCATTCGGGGATATCTCCTACAATGAGCAGTTCTTC. Translating it yields CASSYSFGDISYNEQFF.

As DNA, the CDR3 is TGTGCCAGCAGCGTAGACCCGACAGGGGTTACTGAAGCTTTCTTT. This sequence encodes CASSVDPTGVTEAFF. The rearrangement joins TRBV9 to TRBJ1-1; 8 bases align to TRBD1. There are 15 residues in the CDR3. Germline loops: CDR1 SGDLS, CDR2 YYNGEE. V dropped 0 bases and J dropped 5; count of bases not matched to a gene: 6. The whole variable domain, filled in from reference TRBV9 and TRBJ1-1, reads DSGVTQTPKHLITATGQRVTLRCSPRSGDLSVYWYQQSLDQGLQFLIQYYNGEERAKGNILERFSAQQFPDLHSELNLSSLELGDSALYFCASSVDPTGVTEAFFGQGTRLTVV.

The chain links TRBV12-3 or TRBV12-4 to TRBJ2-5; no firm D call. The CDR3 has 14 residues. V lost 2 bases and J lost 2, with 9 bases in between. The CDR3 DNA sequence: TGTGCCAGCAGTTTACACAGCAGACAAGAGACCCAGTACTTC. Translating gives CASSLHSRQETQYF.

V is TRBV12-3 or TRBV12-4 and J is TRBJ2-1; D is perhaps TRBD2 (6 bases). The germline V and J ends were trimmed by 3 bases and 4 bases, with 13 bases remaining between them. CDR3 length equals 15 residues. CDR3 in amino acids: CASSFRGERYNEQFF. As DNA, the CDR3 is TGTGCCAGCAGTTTTCGCGGGGAGAGATACAATGAGCAGTTCTTC.

The chain carries TRBV12-3 or TRBV12-4 and TRBJ1-4, with D unresolved. This CDR3 contains 14 residues. The V gene lost 5 bases and the J gene lost 7 bases, with 14 bases spanning the gap. The CDR3: CASSMTPWGEKLFF. The CDR3 DNA reads as TGTGCCAGCAGTATGACACCGTGGGGTGAAAAACTGTTTTTT.

The chain joins TRBV4-3 to TRBJ1-2; possibly TRBD1 for D (5 bases). CDR3 length: 15 amino acids. Germline V gives CDR1 LGHNA, CDR2 YSLEER. The ends were cut back, 4 bases at V and 2 bases at J, with 14 bases in the middle. The CDR3 is CASSRARVGNYGYTF. Written as DNA, the CDR3 is TGCGCCAGCAGCCGAGCCAGGGTGGGAAACTATGGCTACACCTTC.

In this sample, this clonotype turned up once. The genes are TRBV20-1 and TRBJ2-3; D ambiguous. Trimming cost V 1 base and J 1 base, with 12 bases left between them. Germline V gene data show CDR1 as DFQATT and CDR2 as SNEGSKA (reference sequence). The length of the CDR3 is 15 residues. For the CDR3, the DNA is TGCAGTGCTAGAGTATCGGGTGACGGCACAGATACGCAGTATTTT. Protein sequence: CSARVSGDGTDTQYF.

This clonotype was counted a few times. The rearrangement links TRBV9 to TRBJ2-1; TRBD2 agrees at 7 bases. V lost 3 bases and J lost 6; bases outside the gene matches: 6. CDR1 is SGDLS and CDR2 is YYNGEE in the germline V gene. The CDR3 covers 14 residues. The CDR3 loop is CASSGLAGINEQFF. CDR3 nucleotides: TGTGCCAGCAGCGGGTTAGCGGGCATCAATGAGCAGTTCTTC.